This T cell receptor beta chain emerged from a study of identical twins. There are a few counts of this clonotype. The J segment lost 4 bases and the V segment lost 4 bases, leaving 2 bases of the junction unmatched. Germline V gene data show CDR1 as ENHRY and CDR2 as SYGVKD. The CDR3 totals 14 residues. MiXCR was run by TCRdb on the 5' RACE reads, yielding one entry per CDR3 protein. This table holds a few hundred thousand distinct CDR3 sequences, around a sixth found once. In every case, the donor was a healthy Caucasian. The sequence was collected from a man aged 50 or older in good health. Sequencing was carried out using naive T cells sorted from blood. This chain links TRBV10-3 with TRBJ2-5, with TRBD1 matching over 11 bases. The CDR3 spells CAISGDRGTETQYF. The DNA for the CDR3 is TGTGCCATCAGTGGGGACAGGGGGACAGAGACCCAGTACTTC.